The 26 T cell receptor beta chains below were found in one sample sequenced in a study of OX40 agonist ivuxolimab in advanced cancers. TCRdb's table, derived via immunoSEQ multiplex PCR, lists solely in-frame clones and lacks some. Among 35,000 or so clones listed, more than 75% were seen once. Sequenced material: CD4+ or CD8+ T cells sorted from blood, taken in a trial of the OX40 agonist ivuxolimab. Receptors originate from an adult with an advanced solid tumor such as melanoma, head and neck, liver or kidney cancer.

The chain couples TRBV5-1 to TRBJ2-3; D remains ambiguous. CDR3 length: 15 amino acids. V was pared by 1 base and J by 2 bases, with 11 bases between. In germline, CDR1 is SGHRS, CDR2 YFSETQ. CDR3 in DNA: TGCGCCAGCAGCTTGTTTTGGCAGACCACAGATACGCAGTATTTT. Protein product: CASSLFWQTTDTQYF.

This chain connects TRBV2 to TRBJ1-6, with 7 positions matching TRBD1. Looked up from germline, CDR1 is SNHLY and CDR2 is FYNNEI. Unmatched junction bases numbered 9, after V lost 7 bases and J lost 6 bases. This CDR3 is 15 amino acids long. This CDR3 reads CASTTGTASNSPLHF. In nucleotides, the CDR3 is TGTGCCAGCACGACCGGGACAGCGTCTAATTCACCCCTCCACTTT.

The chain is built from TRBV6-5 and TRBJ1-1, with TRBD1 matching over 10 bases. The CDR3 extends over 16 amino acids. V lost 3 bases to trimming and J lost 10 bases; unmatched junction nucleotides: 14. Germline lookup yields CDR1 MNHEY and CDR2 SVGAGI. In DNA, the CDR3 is TGTGCCAGCAGTTATGGGACAGGGGCGTTTAAAATTCGAGCTTTCTTT. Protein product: CASSYGTGAFKIRAFF.

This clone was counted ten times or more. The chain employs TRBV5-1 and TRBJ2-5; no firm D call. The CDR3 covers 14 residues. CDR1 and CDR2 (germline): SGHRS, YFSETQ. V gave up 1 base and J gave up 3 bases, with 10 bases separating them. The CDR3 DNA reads TGCGCCAGCAGCTTGACCTCGCTTGAAGAGACCCAGTACTTC. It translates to CASSLTSLEETQYF.

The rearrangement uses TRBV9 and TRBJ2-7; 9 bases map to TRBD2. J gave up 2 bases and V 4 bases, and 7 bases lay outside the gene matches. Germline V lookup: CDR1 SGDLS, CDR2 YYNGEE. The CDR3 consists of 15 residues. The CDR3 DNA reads TGTGCCAGCAGCTTGGCGGGGGGGCCGACCTACGAGCAGTACTTC. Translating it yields CASSLAGGPTYEQYF.

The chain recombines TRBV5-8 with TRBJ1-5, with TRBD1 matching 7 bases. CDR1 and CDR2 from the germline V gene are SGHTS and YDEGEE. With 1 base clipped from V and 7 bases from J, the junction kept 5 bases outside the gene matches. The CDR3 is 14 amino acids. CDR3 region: CASSLRQGGQPQHF. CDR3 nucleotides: TGTGCCAGCAGCTTGAGACAGGGAGGCCAGCCCCAGCATTTT.

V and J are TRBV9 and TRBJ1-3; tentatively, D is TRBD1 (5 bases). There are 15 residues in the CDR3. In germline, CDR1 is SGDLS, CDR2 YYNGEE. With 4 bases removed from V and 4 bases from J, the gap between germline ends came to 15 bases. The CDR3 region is CASSPPSWGGNTIYF. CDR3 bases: TGTGCCAGCAGCCCACCGAGTTGGGGCGGAAACACCATATATTTT.

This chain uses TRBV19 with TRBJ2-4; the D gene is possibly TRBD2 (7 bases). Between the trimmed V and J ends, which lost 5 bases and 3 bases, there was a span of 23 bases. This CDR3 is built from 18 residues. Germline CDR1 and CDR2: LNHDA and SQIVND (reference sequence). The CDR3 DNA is TGTGCCAGTAGTCCTGCCGGGGGGCCGTGGGAGGTCAAAAACATTCAGTACTTC. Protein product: CASSPAGGPWEVKNIQYF.

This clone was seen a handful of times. In DNA form, the CDR3 reads TGCGCCAGCGAGTCCGGGACAGGGAATAATTCACCCCTCCACTTT. This codes for CASESGTGNNSPLHF. The chain combines TRBV5-1 with TRBJ1-6, with 9 bases matching TRBD1. The junction had 7 bases not matched to a gene; V was cut back by 7 bases and J by 5 bases. Germline V gene data show CDR1 as SGHRS and CDR2 as YFSETQ. This CDR3 comprises 15 residues.

CDR3 in DNA: TGTGCCAGCAGTGAAAGGCTCCTAAATCAGCCCCAGCATTTT. Protein product: CASSERLLNQPQHF. The chain carries TRBV6-1 and TRBJ1-5; D is uncertain. This CDR3 spans 14 amino acids. Germline CDR1 MNHNS, CDR2 SASEGT. V was cut by 2 bases and J by 4 bases, with 9 bases left in between.

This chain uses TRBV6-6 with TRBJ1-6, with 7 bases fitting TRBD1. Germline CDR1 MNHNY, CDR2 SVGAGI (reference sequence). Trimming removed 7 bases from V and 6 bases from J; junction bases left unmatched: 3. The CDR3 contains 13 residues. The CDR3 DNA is TGTGCCAGCACCGGGACAGTTAATTCACCCCTCCACTTT. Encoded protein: CASTGTVNSPLHF.

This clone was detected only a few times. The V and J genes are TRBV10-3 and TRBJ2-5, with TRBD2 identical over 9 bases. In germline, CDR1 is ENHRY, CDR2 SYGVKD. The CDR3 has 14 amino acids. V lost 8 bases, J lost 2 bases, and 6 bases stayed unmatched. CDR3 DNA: TGTGCCATCGGGCTAGCGGGGAGACAAGAGACCCAGTACTTC. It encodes CAIGLAGRQETQYF.

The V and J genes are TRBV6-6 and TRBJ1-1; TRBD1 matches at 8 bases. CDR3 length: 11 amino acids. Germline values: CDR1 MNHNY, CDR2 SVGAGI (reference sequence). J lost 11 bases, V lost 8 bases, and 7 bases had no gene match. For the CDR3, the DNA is TGTGCCAGCGGACAGGGCCAGCGGGCTTTCTTT. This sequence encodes CASGQGQRAFF.

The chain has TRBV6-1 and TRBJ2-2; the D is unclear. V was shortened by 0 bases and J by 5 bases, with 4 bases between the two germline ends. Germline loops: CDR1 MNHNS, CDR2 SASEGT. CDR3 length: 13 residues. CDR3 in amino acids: CASSEAGTGELFF. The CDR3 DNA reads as TGTGCCAGCAGTGAAGCAGGGACCGGGGAGCTGTTTTTT.

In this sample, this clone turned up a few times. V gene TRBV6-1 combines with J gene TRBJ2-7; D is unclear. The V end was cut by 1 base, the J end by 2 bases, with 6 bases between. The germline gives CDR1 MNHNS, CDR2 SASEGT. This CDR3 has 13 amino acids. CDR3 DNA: TGTGCCAGCAGTGAAGAGCCTACCTACGAGCAGTACTTC. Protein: CASSEEPTYEQYF.

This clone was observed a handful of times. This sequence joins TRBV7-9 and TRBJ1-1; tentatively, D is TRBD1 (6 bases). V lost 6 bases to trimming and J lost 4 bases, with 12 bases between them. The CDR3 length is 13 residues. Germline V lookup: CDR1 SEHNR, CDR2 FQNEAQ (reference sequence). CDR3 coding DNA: TGTGCCAGCAGTTTCAAACAGGGCACTGAAGCTTTCTTT. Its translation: CASSFKQGTEAFF.

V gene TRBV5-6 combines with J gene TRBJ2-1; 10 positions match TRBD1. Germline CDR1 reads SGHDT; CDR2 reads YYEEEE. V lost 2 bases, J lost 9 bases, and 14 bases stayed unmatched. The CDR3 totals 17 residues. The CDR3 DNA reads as TGTGCCAGCAGCTTCCTAGCCGGGACAGGGGTCGTGAGTGAGCAGTTCTTC. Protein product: CASSFLAGTGVVSEQFF.

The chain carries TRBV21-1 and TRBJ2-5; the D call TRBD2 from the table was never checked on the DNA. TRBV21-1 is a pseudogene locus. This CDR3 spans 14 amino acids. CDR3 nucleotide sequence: TGTGCCAGTCCTGGGACTCCGTACCAAGAGACCCAGTACTTC. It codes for CASPGTPYQETQYF.

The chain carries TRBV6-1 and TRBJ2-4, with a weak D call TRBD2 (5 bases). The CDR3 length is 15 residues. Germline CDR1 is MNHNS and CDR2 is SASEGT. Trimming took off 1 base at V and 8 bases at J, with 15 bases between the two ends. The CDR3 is CASSEVVGSRDIQYF. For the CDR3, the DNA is TGTGCCAGCAGTGAAGTGGTGGGGAGTAGAGACATTCAGTACTTC.

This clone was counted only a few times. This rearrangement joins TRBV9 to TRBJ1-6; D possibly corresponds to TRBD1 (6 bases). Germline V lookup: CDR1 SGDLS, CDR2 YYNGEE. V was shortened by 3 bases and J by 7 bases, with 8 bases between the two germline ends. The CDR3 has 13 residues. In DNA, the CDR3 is TGTGCCAGCAGCGCCGGACAGAATTCACCCCTCCACTTT. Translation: CASSAGQNSPLHF.

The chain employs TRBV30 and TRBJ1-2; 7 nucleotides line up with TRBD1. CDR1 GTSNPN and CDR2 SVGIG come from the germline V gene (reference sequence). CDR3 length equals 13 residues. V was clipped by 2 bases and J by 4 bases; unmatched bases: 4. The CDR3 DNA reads TGTGCCTGGAGTCGGCAGGGGGGCTATGGCTACACCTTC. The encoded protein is CAWSRQGGYGYTF.

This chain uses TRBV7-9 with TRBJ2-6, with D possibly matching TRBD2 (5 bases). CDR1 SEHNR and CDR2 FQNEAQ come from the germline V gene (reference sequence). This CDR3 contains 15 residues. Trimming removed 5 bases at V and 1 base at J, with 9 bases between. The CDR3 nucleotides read TGTGCCAGCAGCCGAGCGGCTTCTGGGGCCAACGTCCTGACTTTC. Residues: CASSRAASGANVLTF. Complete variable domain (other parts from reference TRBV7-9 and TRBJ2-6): DTGVSQNPRHKITKRGQNVTFRCDPISEHNRLYWYRQTLGQGPEFLTYFQNEAQLEKSRLLSDRFSAERPKGSFSTLEIQRTEQGDSAMYLCASSRAASGANVLTFGAGSRLTVL.

CDR3 DNA: TGTGCCAGCAGTCCTACAGGGGGGGTAGGCTACACCTTC. The encoded protein is CASSPTGGVGYTF. The chain couples TRBV6-5 to TRBJ1-2, with 8 bases that match TRBD1. This CDR3 spans 13 amino acids. J was trimmed by 8 bases and V by 5 bases; bases with no gene match: 7. CDR1 is MNHEY and CDR2 is SVGAGI in the germline V gene.

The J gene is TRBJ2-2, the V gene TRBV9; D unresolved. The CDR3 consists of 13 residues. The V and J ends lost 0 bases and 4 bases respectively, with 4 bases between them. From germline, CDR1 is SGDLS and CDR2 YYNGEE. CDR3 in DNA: TGTGCCAGCAGCGTAGTAGTCACCGGGGAGCTGTTTTTT. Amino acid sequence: CASSVVVTGELFF.

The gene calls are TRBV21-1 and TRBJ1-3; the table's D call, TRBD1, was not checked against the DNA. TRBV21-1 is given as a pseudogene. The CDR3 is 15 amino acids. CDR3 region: CASSTEGAAGNTIYF. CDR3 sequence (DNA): TGTGCCAGCAGCACCGAGGGGGCGGCAGGAAACACCATATATTTT.

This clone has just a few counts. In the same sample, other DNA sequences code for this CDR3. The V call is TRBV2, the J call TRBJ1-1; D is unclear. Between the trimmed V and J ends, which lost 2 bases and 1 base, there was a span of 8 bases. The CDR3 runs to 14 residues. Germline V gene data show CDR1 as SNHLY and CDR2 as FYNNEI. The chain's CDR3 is CASSERTGNTEAFF. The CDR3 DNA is TGTGCCAGCAGTGAAAGAACGGGGAACACTGAAGCTTTCTTT. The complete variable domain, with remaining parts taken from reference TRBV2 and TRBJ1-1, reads EPEVTQTPSHQVTQMGQEVILRCVPISNHLYFYWYRQILGQKVEFLVSFYNNEISEKSEIFDDQFSVERPDGSNFTLKIRSTKLEDSAMYFCASSERTGNTEAFFGQGTRLTVV.